This is a list of T cell receptor beta chains from one sample in a study of blood T cell repertoires in COVID-19. The data were produced by immunoSEQ multiplex PCR, yet TCRdb's version contains in-frame clones alone and is incomplete. The data hold approximately 170,000 clones, with 84% observed a single time. Sequences were obtained from PBMCs or T cells enriched from blood (not recorded which). The source is a man between 45 and 60 years old who had recovered from COVID-19. CDR3s include the opening cysteine and the closing phenylalanine or tryptophan. A D gene is named only where the DNA matches it firmly. Some rows have no size entry. The others give once, few or many, or a class for an expanded clone.

abundance	d_gene	j_gene	v_gene	CDR3aa	CDR3nt
NA	TRBD2	TRBJ2-7	TRBV7-8	CASSLLTSGEIYEQYF	TGTGCCAGCAGCCTACTGACTAGCGGGGAGATTTACGAGCAGTACTTC
NA	NA	TRBJ1-2	TRBV21-1	CASRLLQGFWYGYTF	TGTGCCAGCCGTCTACTACAGGGGTTCTGGTATGGCTACACCTTC
NA	NA	TRBJ1-5	TRBV18	CASSPTASNQPQHF	TGTGCCAGCTCACCCACAGCTAGCAATCAGCCCCAGCATTTT
NA	NA	TRBJ1-5	TRBV7-2	CASSPSRNQPQHF	TGTGCCAGCAGCCCTTCCAGGAATCAGCCCCAGCATTTT
NA	NA	TRBJ2-1	TRBV19	CASSISAGVGEQFF	TGTGCCAGTAGTATTAGTGCAGGGGTCGGTGAGCAGTTCTTC
NA	TRBD2	TRBJ2-5	TRBV6-5	CASTSGGAGETQYF	TGTGCCAGCACTAGCGGGGGGGCCGGAGAGACCCAGTACTTC
NA	NA	TRBJ1-3	TRBV12-3/TRBV12-4	CASSHSGNTIYF	TGTGCCAGCAGCCACTCTGGAAACACCATATATTTT
NA	NA	TRBJ1-5	TRBV3-1/TRBV3-2	CASSQGWLNQPQHF	TGTGCCAGCAGCCAAGGGTGGCTCAATCAGCCCCAGCATTTT
once	TRBD1	TRBJ2-1	TRBV3-1/TRBV3-2	CASSRPRDRAGNEQFF	TGTGCCAGCAGCCGGCCCCGGGACAGGGCGGGCAATGAGCAGTTCTTC
few	NA	TRBJ2-1	TRBV28	CASSFPERRSNEQFF	TGTGCCAGCAGTTTCCCGGAACGGAGGTCCAATGAGCAGTTCTTC
NA	NA	TRBJ1-2	TRBV10-3	CAISEQGYGYTF	TGTGCCATCAGTGAACAGGGCTATGGCTACACCTTC
few	NA	TRBJ1-5	TRBV12-3/TRBV12-4	CASSLGNNQPQHF	TGTGCCAGCAGTTTAGGTAACAATCAGCCCCAGCATTTT
NA	NA	TRBJ2-3	TRBV4-2	CASSQEGASSRDTQYF	TGTGCCAGCAGCCAAGAGGGGGCCTCGAGCAGAGATACGCAGTATTTT
NA	TRBD1	TRBJ1-1	TRBV7-8	CASSSLSDRARGTEAFF	TGTGCCAGCAGTTCTCTCTCGGACAGGGCCCGGGGCACTGAAGCTTTCTTT
NA	TRBD2	TRBJ2-5	TRBV4-2	CASSQEFGGGTQYF	TGTGCCAGCAGCCAAGAGTTCGGGGGGGGGACCCAGTACTTC
NA	NA	TRBJ1-2	TRBV2	CASSDNNYGYTF	TGTGCCAGCAGTGATAATAACTATGGCTACACCTTC
once	TRBD1	TRBJ1-2	TRBV5-1	CASSLAGQGARGYTF	TGCGCCAGCAGCTTGGCCGGACAGGGGGCGAGGGGCTACACCTTC
once	TRBD1	TRBJ1-1	TRBV2	CASSEVTGASTEAFF	TGTGCCAGCAGTGAAGTCACAGGGGCGAGCACTGAAGCTTTCTTT
NA	NA	TRBJ1-1	TRBV9	CASSVISRGGNTEAFF	TGTGCCAGCAGCGTCATCAGTCGCGGAGGGAACACTGAAGCTTTCTTT
NA	TRBD2	TRBJ2-3	TRBV4-2	CASSVAGRTDTQYF	TGTGCCAGCAGCGTAGCGGGGCGCACAGATACGCAGTATTTT
NA	NA	TRBJ2-5	TRBV5-1	CASSLDGVDGETQYF	TGCGCCAGCAGCTTGGACGGGGTCGATGGTGAGACCCAGTACTTC
once	TRBD1	TRBJ2-3	TRBV4-3	CASSQDNRGGGTDTQYF	TGCGCCAGCAGCCAAGACAACAGGGGTGGGGGCACAGATACGCAGTATTTT
NA	TRBD1	TRBJ1-5	TRBV10-3	CAIGDRANQPQHF	TGTGCCATCGGGGACAGGGCCAATCAGCCCCAGCATTTT
NA	TRBD1	TRBJ2-2	TRBV5-4	CASSPRTGVTGELFF	TGTGCCAGCAGCCCACGGACAGGGGTCACCGGGGAGCTGTTTTTT
NA	NA	TRBJ1-3	TRBV13	CASSSQVTSGNTIYF	TGTGCCAGCAGCAGCCAAGTAACCTCTGGAAACACCATATATTTT
NA	TRBD1	TRBJ1-2	TRBV28	CASTDRGHYGYTF	TGTGCCAGCACCGACAGGGGGCACTATGGCTACACCTTC
NA	NA	TRBJ1-4	TRBV25-1	CASSGTISEKLFF	TGTGCCAGTTCCGGGACAATCAGCGAAAAACTGTTTTTT
few	TRBD1	TRBJ2-7	TRBV2	CASSVDRGQGEQYF	TGTGCCAGCAGTGTGGATAGGGGGCAGGGCGAGCAGTACTTC
NA	NA	TRBJ2-1	TRBV18	CASSPPSSYNEQFF	TGTGCCAGCTCACCACCGAGCTCCTACAATGAGCAGTTCTTC
NA	TRBD1	TRBJ1-3	TRBV11-3	CASSSGQPGNTIYF	TGTGCCAGCAGCTCGGGACAGCCTGGAAACACCATATATTTT
NA	NA	TRBJ2-1	TRBV3-1/TRBV3-2	CATGGLYNEQFF	TGTGCCACCGGGGGTCTCTACAATGAGCAGTTCTTC
NA	NA	TRBJ1-2	TRBV6-2/TRBV6-3	CASSYSITYGYTF	TGTGCCAGCAGTTACTCGATTACATATGGCTACACCTTC
NA	NA	TRBJ1-3	TRBV5-1	CASSLPGGNTIYF	TGCGCCAGCAGCTTGCCGGGGGGAAACACCATATATTTT
few	TRBD1	TRBJ2-1	TRBV10-3	CAIRQGANNEQFF	TGTGCCATCAGGCAGGGGGCTAACAATGAGCAGTTCTTC
NA	NA	TRBJ1-5	TRBV4-1	CASSQEARVYYSNQPQHF	TGCGCCAGCAGCCAAGAAGCCCGGGTGTACTATAGCAATCAGCCCCAGCATTTT
NA	NA	TRBJ2-1	TRBV11-2	CASSQDNEQFF	TGTGCCAGCAGCCAGGACAATGAGCAGTTCTTC
NA	NA	TRBJ1-1	TRBV15	CATSRDGGRGSEAFF	TGTGCCACCAGCAGAGATGGGGGCCGGGGTTCTGAAGCTTTCTTT
once	NA	TRBJ1-1	TRBV11-2	CASSRGVQASEAFF	TGTGCCAGCAGCCGGGGGGTGCAGGCTTCTGAAGCTTTCTTT
NA	TRBD1	TRBJ2-3	TRBV5-6	CASSLRGLSTDTQYF	TGTGCCAGCAGCTTAAGGGGGCTAAGCACAGATACGCAGTATTTT
NA	TRBD1	TRBJ2-2	TRBV4-2	CASSPGTGAPGELFF	TGTGCCAGCAGCCCCGGGACAGGGGCCCCCGGGGAGCTGTTTTTT
once	NA	TRBJ1-2	TRBV7-2	CASSPGRKNYGYTF	TGTGCCAGCAGCCCAGGGAGGAAGAACTATGGCTACACCTTC
NA	TRBD1	TRBJ1-2	TRBV7-9	CASSWGQNYGYTF	TGTGCCAGCAGCTGGGGACAGAACTATGGCTACACCTTC
NA	NA	TRBJ2-7	TRBV18	CASSPTAGTGDEQYF	TGTGCCAGCTCACCTACGGCAGGGACTGGGGACGAGCAGTACTTC
NA	NA	TRBJ1-2	TRBV28	CASSLRQGIYGYTF	TGTGCCAGCAGTTTAAGGCAGGGGATCTATGGCTACACCTTC
NA	NA	TRBJ1-1	TRBV29-1	CSVVRGGTEAFF	TGCAGCGTCGTGAGGGGAGGGACTGAAGCTTTCTTT
NA	NA	TRBJ2-1	TRBV5-5	CASSLEGDNEQFF	TGTGCCAGCAGCTTGGAAGGGGACAATGAGCAGTTCTTC
few	NA	TRBJ2-7	TRBV3-1/TRBV3-2	CASSSTYEQYF	TGTGCCAGCAGCTCTACCTACGAGCAGTACTTC